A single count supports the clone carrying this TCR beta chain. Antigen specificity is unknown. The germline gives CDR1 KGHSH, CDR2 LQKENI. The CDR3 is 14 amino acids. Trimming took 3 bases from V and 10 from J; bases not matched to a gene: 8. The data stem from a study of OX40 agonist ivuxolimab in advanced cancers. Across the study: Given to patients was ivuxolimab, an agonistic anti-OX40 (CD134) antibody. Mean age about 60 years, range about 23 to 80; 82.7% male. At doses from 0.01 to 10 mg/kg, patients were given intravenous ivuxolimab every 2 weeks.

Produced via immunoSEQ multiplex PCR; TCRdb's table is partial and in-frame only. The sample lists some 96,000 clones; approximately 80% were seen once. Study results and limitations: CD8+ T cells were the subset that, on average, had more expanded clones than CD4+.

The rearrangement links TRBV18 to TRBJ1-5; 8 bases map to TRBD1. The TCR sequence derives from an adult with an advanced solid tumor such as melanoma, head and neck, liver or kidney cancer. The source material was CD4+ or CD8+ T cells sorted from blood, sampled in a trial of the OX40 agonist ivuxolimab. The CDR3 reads CASSPTGDKGPQHF. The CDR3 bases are TGTGCCAGCTCACCGACAGGGGACAAGGGTCCCCAGCATTTT.